A single sample gave rise to the 8 T cell receptor beta chains below, sequenced in a study of T-cell memory formation after mild COVID-19. TCRdb reanalysed the 5' RACE reads using MiXCR and keeps one entry per CDR3 protein. The sample lists about 390,000 distinct CDR3 sequences, around 21% occurring once. The material sequenced was PBMCs or a T cell subset sorted from them (not recorded which). All receptors derive from an adult woman who had mild COVID-19 (a few samples of this study predate the infection). Cell type and time point are not known.

The chain is built from TRBV24-1 and TRBJ2-4, with TRBD1 matching 9 bases. CDR1 and CDR2 from the germline V gene are KGHDR and SFDVKD. V lost 4 bases to trimming and J lost 1 base; unmatched junction nucleotides: 4. This CDR3 region has 16 residues. DNA of the CDR3: TGTGCCACCAGTGAGGCCGGGACAGGGGCCAAAAACATTCAGTACTTC. This sequence encodes CATSEAGTGAKNIQYF.

The chain joins TRBV19 to TRBJ2-3, with 10 bases that match TRBD2. From germline, CDR1 is LNHDA and CDR2 SQIVND (reference sequence). The CDR3 runs to 17 residues. V lost 3 bases to trimming and J lost 2 bases; unmatched junction nucleotides: 8. CDR3 DNA sequence: TGTGCCAGTAGTATTTATCGGACTAGCGGTACCACAGATACGCAGTATTTT. The encoded protein is CASSIYRTSGTTDTQYF.

The rearrangement joins TRBV5-1 to TRBJ1-6; D uncertain. Germline V gene data show CDR1 as SGHRS and CDR2 as YFSETQ. The CDR3 contains 17 residues. Between the trimmed V and J ends, which lost 3 bases and 0 bases, there was a span of 13 bases. The CDR3 DNA sequence: TGCGCCAGCAGCTATGGTCCCGGTGGCTCCTATAATTCACCCCTCCACTTT. As protein: CASSYGPGGSYNSPLHF.

This clonotype appeared a few times. This chain joins TRBV2 and TRBJ2-3; 12 bases are a match to TRBD2. Losses at the gene ends were 5 bases for V and 3 bases for J; bases not matched to a gene: 9. Germline assignment: CDR1 SNHLY and CDR2 FYNNEI. This CDR3 region has 17 residues. The CDR3 nucleotides read TGTGCCAGCAGTCTCAGGGCTAGCGGGAGGGGAACAGATACGCAGTATTTT. Protein product: CASSLRASGRGTDTQYF.

This clonotype occurred a few times. The genes are TRBV6-6 and TRBJ1-1, with TRBD1 identical over 7 bases. Germline loops: CDR1 MNHNY, CDR2 SVGAGI (reference sequence). The V segment lost 6 bases and the J segment 5 bases; nucleotides outside the gene matches: 12. The CDR3 is made up of 15 amino acids. CDR3 amino acids: CASSTGDPRVTEAFF. CDR3 nucleotide sequence: TGTGCCAGCAGCACAGGGGACCCCCGGGTGACTGAAGCTTTCTTT.

The chain couples TRBV4-3 to TRBJ2-1; 8 positions match TRBD2. Unmatched junction bases numbered 12, after V lost 1 base and J lost 7 bases. Germline V lookup: CDR1 LGHNA, CDR2 YSLEER. The CDR3 loop spans 17 amino acids. In nucleotides, the CDR3 is TGCGCCAGCAGCCAAGGCCCCTCCGGGAGGGCGTGGAATGAGCAGTTCTTC. Its protein product is CASSQGPSGRAWNEQFF.

This clonotype was detected only a few times. The CDR3 sequence: CASSYRPANEQYF. The CDR3 DNA sequence: TGTGCCAGCAGTTACAGACCTGCCAACGAGCAGTACTTC. This chain links TRBV6-5 with TRBJ2-7, with D unclear. Trimming cost V 2 bases and J 5 bases, with 10 bases left between them. The length of the CDR3 is 13 residues. Germline CDR1 is MNHEY and CDR2 is SVGAGI.

The chain links TRBV29-1 to TRBJ2-1, with no clear D. V lost 1 base and J lost 1, with 8 bases in between. Germline V gene lookup returns CDR1 SQVTM and CDR2 ANQGSEA. The CDR3 covers 14 residues. CDR3 in DNA: TGCAGCGTTGAAGGGGGTAGGTCCTACAATGAGCAGTTCTTC. Amino acids: CSVEGGRSYNEQFF.